The entry below gives a single T cell receptor beta chain sequence along with its context. It has no known antigen specificity. Base qualities are not recorded, but no much larger clone differs from it by a single base. The donors were healthy, HIV-negative adults who had no recently reported acute infections or vaccinations. Every donor was a Caucasian adult living in Nashville, Tennessee, USA. CD4+ T cells were enriched by magnetic negative selection; naive cells were then positively selected on CD45RA, and the negative fraction formed the memory subset. Blood was obtained by leukapheresis, after which PBMCs were separated by Ficoll-Histopaque density gradient centrifugation and cryopreserved in liquid nitrogen vapor phase. Analytical flow cytometry was used to check the purity and quantity of each magnetically sorted T cell population. Each sorted fraction had its genomic DNA isolated and then quantified by UV absorbance on a Nanodrop 2000c.

This specimen belongs to a study of shared clonotypes between healthy human individuals (dated by TCRdb to the early 2020s). Notes on the research overall: Three men and a couple of women, aged 18 to 49 years, made up the cohort. For each donor, CD4 naive and CD4 memory were each given three plates, CD8 naive was given two plates, and CD8 memory was given one plate. Blood TCR repertoires of a handful of healthy adults were deeply sequenced to estimate repertoire size and the extent of clonotype sharing between individuals. Libraries were prepared and TCR repertoires were sequenced by different laboratories using diverse techniques, in order to increase sequencing depth and limit assay-specific biases. Between about 0.94 and 8.9 billion PBMCs per donor were obtained by leukapheresis. Beyond this particular receptor, the publication reports: Sharing across a few donors was observed for about 5% of naive CD4, 3% to 4% of naive CD8, roughly 2.3% of memory CD4, and about 0.38% of memory CD8 clonotypes. Pairwise subsampling indicated that sequencing depth was expected to affect the degree of clonotype sharing among donors. Only blood was sampled, and tissue TCR repertoires likely differ from those in blood. Compared with non-shared clonotypes, the clonotypes found in all four sorted-subset donors had higher generation probabilities. Estimated clonotype richness was generally larger for naive than for memory subsets. Rarefaction of sorted-subset datasets indicated incomplete sequencing despite the large sequencing depth. Because the study included only a small number of donors, the genetic and exposure-history diversity represented was limited.

TCR CDR3 regions were amplified from genomic DNA by multiplex PCR using the deep immunoSEQ assay. Genomic DNA extracted from each cell subset was distributed evenly over all wells of several immunoSEQ 96-well plates, and each plate served as one replicate. Each replicate PCR for sorted subsets received around 200 ng genomic DNA, equal to 30,000 or so T cell genomes. Purified libraries were measured with a Qubit 3.0 fluorometer, size-checked on a Bioanalyzer 2100, and measured again with the KAPA Library Quantification kit. A separate single-read 150-cycle Illumina NextSeq 550 flow cell was used to sequence each immunoSEQ 96-well plate. The authors processed their data as follows. Because only junctional sequences without quality scores were contained in the immunoSEQ output, filtering matching that applied to full-length reads could not be performed. Sequences were annotated with PyIR, a Python wrapper for IgBLAST v1.9, using IMGT germline references to assign V/J genes and CDR3. Any read was removed if the V/J assignment was weak (E-value above 1e-6), the CDR3 was missing, or the read contained stop codons, out-of-frame junctions, or ambiguous translated residues. V3J clonotypes were defined as sequences sharing an identical inferred V gene, J gene, and CDR3 amino acid sequence. The percentage overlap between two repertoires was calculated by dividing the number of shared unique clonotypes by the size of the smaller repertoire. RTK rarefaction, the Chao1 estimator, and Recon v2.1 estimates of unobserved clonotypes were used to assess repertoire richness. OLGA was used to compute generation probabilities for all TCRbeta clonotypes that the gDNA method yielded from a handful of donors. TCRdb stores this immuneACCESS table with in-frame sequences only. Part of the clones is absent; in the studies checked, under half of the shortfall reflects unresolved V genes, and no reason is known for the rest. From that table come the V and J calls and clone size; the DNA was used to work out D and trimming. The sample contains roughly 760,000 clones, around 67% of them found a single time. Together, the top ten hold 1.5% to 2% of the sample.

There are 15 amino acids in the CDR3, from cysteine to phenylalanine inclusive. The CDR3 DNA has 45 bases and is translated from base 1. The receptor comes from a woman in her 30s in good health. The chain couples TRBV21-1 to TRBJ2-1; the table's D call of TRBD2 was not tested on the DNA. TRBV21-1 is a pseudogene segment. The source material was memory CD4+ T cells sorted from blood. The cell subset or site label here, explained by the study, means: CD45RA-negative fraction. The CDR3 region reads CASSKVGGSENEQFF. The base sequence is TGTGCCAGCAGCAAAGTGGGCGGGAGTGAGAATGAGCAGTTCTTC.